This T cell receptor beta chain was identified during a study of T cell responses to AZD1222 COVID-19 vaccine. Assay used: immunoSEQ multiplex PCR; TCRdb lists only in-frame clones, some missing. The sample yields over 100,000 clones, around 87% seen once. Overall study results and limits: Recipients of two AZD1222 doses showed rising Spike-specific TCR breadth and depth. Targets within unmutated variant regions were reportedly found for nearly half of spike-specific TCRs. Clonal diversity may have been underestimated in mostly white British donors. Just a handful of people given AZD1222 tested seropositive at baseline.

Details on this clone: Its antigen is unknown.

This CDR3 region has 17 residues. J gave up 2 bases and V 1 base, and 8 bases lay outside the gene matches. The germline gives CDR1 SNHLY, CDR2 FYNNEI. Source: peripheral blood, taken on day 0 of AZD1222 vaccination. This chain connects TRBV2 to TRBJ1-2, with 9 bases matching TRBD1. The clonotype originates from an adult in good health. CDR3 bases: TGTGCCAGCAGTGAAGACAGGGGGCTCCCCATAAACTATGGCTACACCTTC. Translating gives CASSEDRGLPINYGYTF.